This T cell receptor (beta chain) originates from a study of tumor-infiltrating lymphocytes in primary liver carcinoma. RNA was extracted from whole blood without cell sorting, alongside germline DNA. The germline CDR1 and CDR2 sequences are SEHNR and FQNEAQ (reference sequence). CDR3 length: 17 amino acids. V was clipped by 5 bases and J by 3 bases, with 20 bases between them. From roughly 0.5 ug total RNA, TCR beta cDNA was generated with a primer in the constant region. Libraries covering TCR beta were generated through three nested multiplex PCR rounds (using a slightly modified ARM-PCR). PCR rounds one and two used TRBV1-TRBV30 forward primers with a C-beta reverse primer for around 10 cycles each. TCRdb used MiXCR to reprocess the multiplex PCR reads, holding one entry per CDR3 protein. The sample consists of approximately 300,000 distinct CDR3 sequences, approximately 60% of them appearing once.

The source is a man aged 35-49 years with primary liver carcinoma and hepatitis B virus infection. Sequencing was performed on peripheral blood. The chain has TRBV7-9 and TRBJ2-1, with D possibly matching TRBD2 (5 bases). The CDR3 nucleotides are TGTGCCAGCAGCCCCCCGAGTTTCTGGGCGGGCTACAATGAGCAGTTCTTC. It is translated as CASSPPSFWAGYNEQFF. Based on the CDR3 plus reference TRBV7-9 and TRBJ2-1, the full variable domain is DTGVSQNPRHKITKRGQNVTFRCDPISEHNRLYWYRQTLGQGPEFLTYFQNEAQLEKSRLLSDRFSAERPKGSFSTLEIQRTEQGDSAMYLCASSPPSFWAGYNEQFFGPGTRLTVL.